One and the same sample provided the 4 T cell receptor beta chains below, sequenced in a study of T cell responses to AZD1222 COVID-19 vaccine. This table comes from immunoSEQ multiplex PCR, and its TCRdb copy is limited to in-frame clones, with some not included. Of around 87,000 clones listed, more than 75% are singletons. The source was peripheral blood, collected on day 0 of AZD1222 vaccination. The source of these receptors is an adult in good health.

This clone has a handful of counts. V usage is TRBV28 and J usage is TRBJ2-7; TRBD1 might be the D (6 bases). This CDR3 comprises 13 residues. Per the germline V gene, CDR1 is MDHEN and CDR2 is SYDVKM. Trimming took off 5 bases at V and 3 bases at J, with 11 bases between the two ends. CDR3 bases: TGTGCCAGCAGTCCTACAGGGTTCTACGAGCAGTACTTC. It is translated as CASSPTGFYEQYF.

The V call is TRBV28, the J call TRBJ1-2; D call uncertain. Germline V gene data show CDR1 as MDHEN and CDR2 as SYDVKM. The CDR3 contains 12 residues. Trimming took off 2 bases at V and 11 bases at J, with 12 bases between the two ends. CDR3: CASSLEAYSYTF. For the CDR3, the DNA is TGTGCCAGCAGTTTAGAGGCTTACTCATACACCTTC.

V usage is TRBV30 and J usage is TRBJ1-5, with a tentative D call TRBD1 (5 bases). The CDR3 loop spans 13 amino acids. Germline V CDR1 and CDR2: GTSNPN, SVGIG (reference sequence). V was clipped by 5 bases and J by 3 bases, with 11 bases between them. CDR3 in amino acids: CAWSQGINQPQHF. The CDR3 nucleotides are TGTGCCTGGTCCCAGGGAATCAATCAGCCCCAGCATTTT.

The chain employs TRBV7-8 and TRBJ1-2, with D possibly TRBD1 on 5 matching bases. The CDR3 length is 15 residues. The V end lost 1 base, the J end lost 2 bases, and 11 bases lay between the germline ends. CDR1 SGHVS and CDR2 FQNEAQ come from the germline V gene. CDR3 protein: CASSLDPGRNYGYTF. CDR3 nucleotides: TGTGCCAGCAGCTTAGATCCAGGGCGGAACTATGGCTACACCTTC.